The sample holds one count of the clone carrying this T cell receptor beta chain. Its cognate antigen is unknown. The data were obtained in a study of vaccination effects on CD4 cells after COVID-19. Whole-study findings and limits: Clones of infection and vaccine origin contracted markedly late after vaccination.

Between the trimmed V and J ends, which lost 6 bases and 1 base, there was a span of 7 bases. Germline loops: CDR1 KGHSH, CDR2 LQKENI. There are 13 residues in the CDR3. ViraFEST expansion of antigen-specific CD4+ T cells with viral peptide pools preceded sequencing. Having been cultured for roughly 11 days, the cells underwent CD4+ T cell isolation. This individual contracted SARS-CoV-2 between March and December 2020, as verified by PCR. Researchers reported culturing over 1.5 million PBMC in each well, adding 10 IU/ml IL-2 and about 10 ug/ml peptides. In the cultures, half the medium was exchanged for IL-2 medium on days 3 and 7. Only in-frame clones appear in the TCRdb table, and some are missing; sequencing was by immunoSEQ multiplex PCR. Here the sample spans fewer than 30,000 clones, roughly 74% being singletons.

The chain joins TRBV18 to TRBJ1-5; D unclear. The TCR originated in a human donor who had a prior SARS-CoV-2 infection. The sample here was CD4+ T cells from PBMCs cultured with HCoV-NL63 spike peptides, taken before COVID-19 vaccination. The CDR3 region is CASSRQSNQPQHF. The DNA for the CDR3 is TGTGCCAGCTCTCGACAAAGCAATCAGCCCCAGCATTTT.